Shown below are 17 T cell receptor beta chains from a single sample sequenced in a study of T cells in Graves' hyperthyroidism and ophthalmopathy. From RNA transcripts, TCR beta CDR3 regions were amplified. TCR CDR3 regions were first amplified by RT-PCR with HTBI primers. Using its own MiXCR run on the multiplex PCR reads, TCRdb lists one record per CDR3 protein. The sample has around 500,000 distinct CDR3 sequences, around 15% seen once. Sequencing was done on a sample of blood. The receptors were gathered from a woman in her thirties or forties with Graves' hyperthyroidism.

This clonotype was observed many times. The gene calls are TRBV2 and TRBJ1-5, with D possibly being TRBD1 (5 bases). Germline V gives CDR1 SNHLY, CDR2 FYNNEI. With 8 bases removed from V and 1 base from J, the gap between germline ends came to 9 bases. This CDR3 is 13 amino acids long. CDR3 nucleotide sequence: TGTGCCAGCCGCCGGGACAGCAATCAGCCCCAGCATTTT. Translation gives CASRRDSNQPQHF.

This clonotype was observed at least ten times. The chain links TRBV6-7 to TRBJ1-3, with D uncertain. TRBV6-7 is recorded as an ORF, its role being uncertain. Trimming cost V 0 bases and J 0 bases, with 6 bases left between them. The CDR3 has 15 residues. The CDR3 DNA is TGTGCCAGCAGTTACTCGGGCTACTCTGGAAACACCATATATTTT. Translated: CASSYSGYSGNTIYF.

The chain uses TRBV20-1 and TRBJ1-5, with 7 bases fitting TRBD1. The germline V gene has CDR1 DFQATT and CDR2 SNEGSKA (reference sequence). CDR3 size: 14 residues. The V segment lost 5 bases and the J segment 2 bases; nucleotides outside the gene matches: 6. The CDR3 spells CSALDRRGNQPQHF. DNA of the CDR3: TGCAGTGCTCTGGACAGGAGGGGCAATCAGCCCCAGCATTTT.

Comments on this clonotype: This CDR3 is missing its conserved last phenylalanine or tryptophan, likely due to a read error. The chain has TRBV12-3 or TRBV12-4 and TRBJ1-1; 10 bases fit TRBD1. With V trimmed by 5 bases and J by 4 bases, 4 bases remained unmatched. The CDR3 loop spans 14 amino acids. CDR3 DNA: TGTGCCAGCAGTACCGGACAGGGGGGCACTGAAGCTTTCCTT. It is translated as CASSTGQGGTEAFL.

This clonotype was observed a few times. The rearrangement uses TRBV27 and TRBJ2-7; no reliable D call. The CDR3 spans 15 residues. Trimming pared 6 bases from V and 4 bases from J, leaving 19 bases between. The germline gives CDR1 MNHEY, CDR2 SMNVEV (reference sequence). CDR3 coding DNA: TGTGCCAGCAGCCCTCTAATGGACCCAGTTTACGAGCAGTACTTC. Its protein product is CASSPLMDPVYEQYF.

Ten or more counts support this clonotype. The junction departs from the called germline gene at one end, perhaps through a read error. This chain joins TRBV28 and TRBJ2-7; D remains unclear. The CDR3 length is 11 residues. Germline CDR1 MDHEN, CDR2 SYDVKM. The CDR3 DNA reads TGTGCCAGCAGTTTATCACATGAGCGGTACTTC. Its protein product is CASSLSHERYF.

This clonotype was observed many times. V is TRBV6-1 and J is TRBJ1-4, with 7 bases lining up with TRBD1. This CDR3 spans 15 amino acids. The V segment lost 8 bases and the J segment 4 bases; nucleotides outside the gene matches: 10. The germline V gene encodes CDR1 MNHNS and CDR2 SASEGT. The CDR3 DNA follows: TGTGCCAGCCGGGACGGACAGGCGAATAATGAAAAACTGTTTTTT. Its protein product is CASRDGQANNEKLFF.

The sample holds a few counts of this clonotype. This rearrangement joins TRBV5-6 to TRBJ2-6, with D perhaps matching TRBD1 (5 bases). CDR1 is SGHDT and CDR2 is YYEEEE in the germline V gene. This CDR3 is built from 14 residues. V lost 3 bases to trimming and J lost 5 bases, with 9 bases between them. This CDR3 reads CASSSDRRANVLTF. CDR3 sequence (DNA): TGTGCCAGCAGCTCAGACAGAAGGGCCAACGTCCTGACTTTC.

Many counts were recorded for this clonotype. V is TRBV4-1 and J is TRBJ2-7; the match to TRBD1 covers 9 bases. CDR1 is MGHRA, CDR2 YSYEKL, per germline. The CDR3 extends over 14 amino acids. J lost 3 bases, V lost 1 base, and 1 base had no gene match. The CDR3 protein is CASSQGQGDYEQYF. In DNA form, the CDR3 reads TGCGCCAGCAGCCAAGGACAGGGGGACTACGAGCAGTACTTC.

This clonotype was seen at least ten times. This sequence joins TRBV11-2 and TRBJ2-2; 14 nucleotides agree with TRBD2. Germline V gene sequence: CDR1 SGHAT, CDR2 FQNNGV. The V gene end was trimmed by 3 bases and the J gene end by 3 bases; junction bases not matched to a gene: 3. This CDR3 comprises 17 residues. This CDR3 is CASSFRGLAGDTGELFF. CDR3 nucleotides: TGTGCCAGCAGCTTTAGGGGACTAGCGGGAGACACCGGGGAGCTGTTTTTT.

V usage is TRBV24-1 and J usage is TRBJ2-2; 7 nucleotides align to TRBD1. CDR3 length: 15 residues. Unmatched junction bases numbered 6, after V lost 4 bases and J lost 5 bases. CDR1 is KGHDR, CDR2 SFDVKD, per germline. The CDR3 DNA reads as TGTGCCACCAGTGACACGACAGGGCGAACCGGGGAGCTGTTTTTT. It translates to CATSDTTGRTGELFF.

There are many counts of this clonotype. The rearrangement uses TRBV15 and TRBJ2-7, with 12 bases aligning to TRBD2. V trimming: 0 bases; J trimming: 0 bases; junction bases outside the gene matches: 3. Germline assignment: CDR1 LNHNV and CDR2 YYDKDF (reference sequence). The CDR3 runs 17 residues. The CDR3 sequence is CATSRDWTSGVSYEQYF. CDR3 DNA sequence: TGTGCCACCAGCAGAGATTGGACTAGCGGGGTCTCCTACGAGCAGTACTTC.

This clonotype was seen repeatedly, ten times or more. The genes are TRBV28 and TRBJ2-5; 7 bases fit TRBD2. The CDR3 covers 14 residues. V trimming: 8 bases; J trimming: 2 bases; junction bases outside the gene matches: 8. Germline V lookup: CDR1 MDHEN, CDR2 SYDVKM. Here the CDR3 reads CASWSSGKQETQYF. CDR3 sequence (DNA): TGTGCCAGCTGGTCTAGCGGAAAACAAGAGACCCAGTACTTC.

This clonotype showed up many times. This chain joins TRBV7-2 and TRBJ1-5; TRBD1 aligns across 11 bases. CDR1 and CDR2 from the germline V gene are SGHTA and FQGNSA. The CDR3 totals 15 residues. The trim removed 2 bases at V and 6 bases at J, leaving 3 bases unmatched. The CDR3 loop reads CASSLQGTGGQPQHF. In DNA, the CDR3 is TGTGCCAGCAGCTTACAGGGGACAGGGGGTCAGCCCCAGCATTTT.

This clonotype occurred a few times. The chain recombines TRBV30 with TRBJ1-1; 11 nucleotides match TRBD1. Germline trimming cut 5 bases from V and 5 bases from J; bases unmatched to any gene: 4. The V gene's germline CDR1 is GTSNPN and CDR2 SVGIG (reference sequence). The CDR3 totals 13 residues. CDR3 protein: CAWGRDRGTEAFF. The CDR3 coding sequence is TGTGCCTGGGGCCGGGACAGGGGGACTGAAGCTTTCTTT.

The table lists this clonotype with many counts. CDR3 DNA: TGTGCCAGCAGTTCGGGACTGGTCCAAGAGACCCAGTACTTC. Translating gives CASSSGLVQETQYF. The chain carries TRBV2 and TRBJ2-5; tentative D call: TRBD2 (6 bases). The germline V gene encodes CDR1 SNHLY and CDR2 FYNNEI. The CDR3 contains 14 residues. The V end was cut by 5 bases, the J end by 1 base, with 11 bases between.

This clonotype occurred many times. The chain combines TRBV2 with TRBJ2-7; the D is unclear. The CDR3 sequence is 14 residues long. CDR1 is SNHLY and CDR2 is FYNNEI in the germline V gene. V lost 1 base, J lost 2 bases, and 9 bases lay in between. CDR3 loop: CASSEGGTTYEQYF. The CDR3 nucleotides are TGTGCCAGCAGTGAAGGGGGAACGACCTACGAGCAGTACTTC.